This entry is about one T cell receptor (beta chain). These data are taken from a study of PD-1 blockade in classical Hodgkin lymphoma. Every single patient, without exception, relapsed after autologous stem cell transplantation, and brentuximab vedotin exposure varied. The repertoire was sequenced with immunoSEQ multiplex PCR; TCRdb's copy has only in-frame clones and lacks some. The sample holds 95,000 to 100,000 clones, around 89% seen once. The sequenced sample was peripheral blood mononuclear cells (PBMCs), obtained before the second cycle of nivolumab. This receptor was taken from a human donor with classical Hodgkin lymphoma.

The CDR3: CASSTSSGAHGGNTIYF. DNA for the CDR3: TGTGCCAGCAGCACTTCCAGCGGGGCCCATGGGGGAAACACCATATATTTT. V usage is TRBV9 and J usage is TRBJ1-3, with D perhaps TRBD1 (5 bases). The germline gives CDR1 SGDLS, CDR2 YYNGEE. Trimming stripped 4 bases from V and 4 bases from J, with 21 bases between. CDR3 length: 17 residues.